The sequence of this TCR beta chain was determined in a study of brain T cells in children with intractable seizures. Study-wide results and limits: Only CDR3 sequence similarity suggested viral specificity, without known HCMV serostatus. Clones missing pre-surgery may reflect undersampling of that blood sample.

In the case of this clone: Its antigen is currently unknown.

CDR3 length equals 13 residues. Germline V gene lookup returns CDR1 SGHVS and CDR2 FQNEAQ. V gave up 6 bases and J gave up 5 bases; unmatched junction bases: 6. Sequencing was limited to surgery cases with top T cell transcript signatures in brain tissue. At least one anti-epileptic drug was given before surgery. Here immunoSEQ multiplex PCR was the method, and the copy in TCRdb shows in-frame clones only, minus some. The profile covers fewer than 85,000 clones, with 85% to 95% appearing a single time and more than 1.5% taken by the ten largest. This chain joins TRBV7-8 and TRBJ1-2; 7 positions match TRBD1. The sequences come from peripheral blood, collected at surgery. The TCR comes from a boy under two years old with tuberous sclerosis and intractable seizures. CDR3 DNA sequence: TGTGCCAGCAGAGACAGGGAAGGGTATGGCTACACCTTC. Its translation is CASRDREGYGYTF.